This is a list of T cell receptor beta chains from one sample in a study of T cell responses to AZD1222 COVID-19 vaccine. Assay: immunoSEQ multiplex PCR; the TCRdb copy retains only in-frame clones and omits some. This table has around 130,000 clones, roughly 92% appearing once. Sequences were derived from peripheral blood, sampled 28 days after the second AZD1222 dose. The receptors originated from an adult who received the AZD1222 COVID-19 vaccine. Each CDR3 is given with its conserved first and last residue. Each record gives: clone size, D gene, V gene, J gene, CDR3 DNA, CDR3 protein. D genes are given only for firm matches. Clone size, where shown, is once, few, many, or a class for clones that have expanded.

abundance: NA
d_gene: TRBD1
v_gene: TRBV19
j_gene: TRBJ2-7
CDR3nt: TGTGCCAGTAGATCCGCGGGACAGGGAAAGAACGAGCAGTACTTC
CDR3aa: CASRSAGQGKNEQYF

abundance: NA
d_gene: NA
v_gene: TRBV5-5
j_gene: TRBJ1-6
CDR3nt: TGTGCCAGCAGCTTGGTATCCCGAGGGAATTCACCCCTCCACTTT
CDR3aa: CASSLVSRGNSPLHF

abundance: NA
d_gene: TRBD1
v_gene: TRBV6-9
j_gene: TRBJ1-5
CDR3nt: TGTGCCAGCAGTAAACAGGGGAATAGCTCACATAGCAATCAGCCCCAGCATTTT
CDR3aa: CASSKQGNSSHSNQPQHF

abundance: once
d_gene: NA
v_gene: TRBV10-2
j_gene: TRBJ1-1
CDR3nt: TGCGCCACCACACGGGCCCTGAACACTGAAGCTTTCTTT
CDR3aa: CATTRALNTEAFF

abundance: few
d_gene: NA
v_gene: TRBV7-2
j_gene: TRBJ2-3
CDR3nt: TGTGCCAGCAGCTTAGTGGGGCAGTTCACAGATACGCAGTATTTT
CDR3aa: CASSLVGQFTDTQYF

abundance: NA
d_gene: NA
v_gene: TRBV19
j_gene: TRBJ1-3
CDR3nt: TGTGCCAGTACCCCTCAGGGACACTTTGGAAACACCATATATTTT
CDR3aa: CASTPQGHFGNTIYF

abundance: NA
d_gene: NA
v_gene: TRBV4-2
j_gene: TRBJ1-5
CDR3nt: TGTGCCAGCAGCCAAGACAACGAGGTTAGCAATCAGCCCCAGCATTTT
CDR3aa: CASSQDNEVSNQPQHF

abundance: NA
d_gene: NA
v_gene: TRBV2
j_gene: TRBJ2-7
CDR3nt: TGTGCCAGCAGCTACTCACAGGAGGCTCCCTACGAGCAGTACTTC
CDR3aa: CASSYSQEAPYEQYF

abundance: NA
d_gene: NA
v_gene: TRBV11-3
j_gene: TRBJ1-1
CDR3nt: TGTGCCAGCAGCCCCCCGGGAGGCATAAACACTGAAGCTTTCTTT
CDR3aa: CASSPPGGINTEAFF

abundance: NA
d_gene: NA
v_gene: TRBV9
j_gene: TRBJ1-2
CDR3nt: TGTGCCAGCAGCGTCGGAGGGGCAGGGACAACGGGCTATGGCTACACCTTC
CDR3aa: CASSVGGAGTTGYGYTF

abundance: NA
d_gene: NA
v_gene: TRBV11-3
j_gene: TRBJ1-1
CDR3nt: TGTGCCAGCAGCTCGGAGGGTCGTGTCGCTGAAGCTTTCTTT
CDR3aa: CASSSEGRVAEAFF

abundance: NA
d_gene: TRBD1
v_gene: TRBV7-3
j_gene: TRBJ2-3
CDR3nt: TGTGCCAGCAGCCCACCGGGACAGGGGACACATACGCAGTATTTT
CDR3aa: CASSPPGQGTHTQYF

abundance: NA
d_gene: NA
v_gene: TRBV9
j_gene: TRBJ2-7
CDR3nt: TGTGCCAGCAGCGTAGATGGGGGACAACTCTACGAGCAGTACTTC
CDR3aa: CASSVDGGQLYEQYF

abundance: once
d_gene: NA
v_gene: TRBV5-1
j_gene: TRBJ1-5
CDR3nt: TGCGCCAGCAGCTTGGCCCAGGGTGGGCAGCCCCAGCATTTT
CDR3aa: CASSLAQGGQPQHF

abundance: NA
d_gene: TRBD1
v_gene: TRBV2
j_gene: TRBJ1-1
CDR3nt: TGTGCCAGCAGTGGAGGGACAGGGGGCGCGGGTACTGAAGCTTTCTTT
CDR3aa: CASSGGTGGAGTEAFF

abundance: NA
d_gene: NA
v_gene: TRBV9
j_gene: TRBJ2-7
CDR3nt: TGTGCCAGCAGCGTAGGCAGTAGGAGCTCCTACGAGCAGTACTTC
CDR3aa: CASSVGSRSSYEQYF

abundance: NA
d_gene: TRBD1
v_gene: TRBV13
j_gene: TRBJ1-1
CDR3nt: TGTGCCAGCAGCCCGACAGGGGTCGCTGAAGCTTTCTTT
CDR3aa: CASSPTGVAEAFF

abundance: NA
d_gene: TRBD1
v_gene: TRBV28
j_gene: TRBJ2-3
CDR3nt: TGTGCCAGCAGTTTATCATACAGGGGGACAGATACGCAGTATTTT
CDR3aa: CASSLSYRGTDTQYF

abundance: NA
d_gene: NA
v_gene: TRBV19
j_gene: TRBJ1-6
CDR3nt: TGTGCCAGTAGTGTGCAAGGAGATTCACCCCTCCACTTT
CDR3aa: CASSVQGDSPLHF

abundance: NA
d_gene: NA
v_gene: TRBV7-2
j_gene: TRBJ2-7
CDR3nt: TGTGCCAGCAGCTTAGCGGGGGACCAGGAGGAGCAGTACTTC
CDR3aa: CASSLAGDQEEQYF

abundance: NA
d_gene: NA
v_gene: TRBV27
j_gene: TRBJ1-2
CDR3nt: TGTGCCAGCAGTCGAGGACGCGGCGGCTACACCTTC
CDR3aa: CASSRGRGGYTF

abundance: NA
d_gene: TRBD1
v_gene: TRBV9
j_gene: TRBJ2-1
CDR3nt: TGTGCCAGCAGCGTCAGCTCAGGACAGGACTACAATGAGCAGTTCTTC
CDR3aa: CASSVSSGQDYNEQFF

abundance: NA
d_gene: TRBD2
v_gene: TRBV9
j_gene: TRBJ2-7
CDR3nt: TGTGCCAGCAGCCCAGGACTAGCGGGACGAAACGAGCAGTACTTC
CDR3aa: CASSPGLAGRNEQYF

abundance: NA
d_gene: TRBD2
v_gene: TRBV5-4
j_gene: TRBJ2-5
CDR3nt: TGTGCCAGCAGCTTTCCGCTAGCGGGAGCAGCGGAGACCCAGTACTTC
CDR3aa: CASSFPLAGAAETQYF

abundance: NA
d_gene: TRBD1
v_gene: TRBV12-5
j_gene: TRBJ2-3
CDR3nt: TGTGCTAGTGGTGAGGGACAGGAGAGCACAGATACGCAGTATTTT
CDR3aa: CASGEGQESTDTQYF

abundance: NA
d_gene: TRBD1
v_gene: TRBV19
j_gene: TRBJ1-1
CDR3nt: TGTGCCAGTAGTTCGTGGACCGGGACAGGGGACACTGAAGCTTTCTTT
CDR3aa: CASSSWTGTGDTEAFF

abundance: NA
d_gene: NA
v_gene: TRBV12-3/TRBV12-4
j_gene: TRBJ1-1
CDR3nt: TGTGCCAGCAGTCCAGGGAGAGTAACTGAAGCTTTCTTT
CDR3aa: CASSPGRVTEAFF

abundance: NA
d_gene: NA
v_gene: TRBV19
j_gene: TRBJ1-2
CDR3nt: TGTGCCAGTAGTATAAGTTCGAGCTATGGCTACACCTTC
CDR3aa: CASSISSSYGYTF

abundance: NA
d_gene: NA
v_gene: TRBV9
j_gene: TRBJ1-2
CDR3nt: TGTGCCAGCAGCGACCTCAAGGGGAACTATGGCTACACCTTC
CDR3aa: CASSDLKGNYGYTF

abundance: NA
d_gene: NA
v_gene: TRBV28
j_gene: TRBJ2-2
CDR3nt: TGTGCCAGCAGAAAACCGGGACGCCGAGCCGGGGAGCTGTTTTTT
CDR3aa: CASRKPGRRAGELFF

abundance: NA
d_gene: NA
v_gene: TRBV6-1
j_gene: TRBJ2-3
CDR3nt: TGTGCCAGCAGTGAAGGGGACGGGAGAGGAACAGATACGCAGTATTTT
CDR3aa: CASSEGDGRGTDTQYF

abundance: NA
d_gene: TRBD1
v_gene: TRBV13
j_gene: TRBJ2-3
CDR3nt: TGTGCCAGCAGTTCGGACAGGGGGAGTACAGATACGCAGTATTTT
CDR3aa: CASSSDRGSTDTQYF

abundance: NA
d_gene: NA
v_gene: TRBV10-3
j_gene: TRBJ1-3
CDR3nt: TGTGCCATTCGGGACGGGTCCTCTGGAAACACCATATATTTT
CDR3aa: CAIRDGSSGNTIYF

abundance: NA
d_gene: NA
v_gene: TRBV6-5
j_gene: TRBJ2-2
CDR3nt: TGTGCCAGCGTACAGCCGAACACCGGGGAGCTGTTTTTT
CDR3aa: CASVQPNTGELFF

abundance: many
d_gene: NA
v_gene: TRBV4-3
j_gene: TRBJ1-2
CDR3nt: TGCGCCAGCAGCCAAGATCCCGGGGGCTATGGCTACACCTTC
CDR3aa: CASSQDPGGYGYTF

abundance: NA
d_gene: TRBD1
v_gene: TRBV27
j_gene: TRBJ2-7
CDR3nt: TGTGCCAGCAGGGCTCTGGGGACAGGGGGCAACGAGCAGTACTTC
CDR3aa: CASRALGTGGNEQYF

abundance: NA
d_gene: TRBD2
v_gene: TRBV5-1
j_gene: TRBJ2-7
CDR3nt: TGCGCCAGCAGGGGGACTAGCGGGATGAGGACCGAGCAGTACTTC
CDR3aa: CASRGTSGMRTEQYF

abundance: NA
d_gene: TRBD1
v_gene: TRBV2
j_gene: TRBJ1-5
CDR3nt: TGTGCCAGCAGTGTACAGGGGGCTGGGCAGCCCCAGCATTTT
CDR3aa: CASSVQGAGQPQHF

abundance: NA
d_gene: NA
v_gene: TRBV28
j_gene: TRBJ1-2
CDR3nt: TGTGCCAGCAGTTCGAACCCCGGGGTTGGCTACACCTTC
CDR3aa: CASSSNPGVGYTF

abundance: few
d_gene: NA
v_gene: TRBV2
j_gene: TRBJ1-2
CDR3nt: TGTGCCAGCAGTGTGGTGACCAAGGCCAATGGCTACACCTTC
CDR3aa: CASSVVTKANGYTF

abundance: NA
d_gene: NA
v_gene: TRBV2
j_gene: TRBJ2-1
CDR3nt: TGTGCCAGCAGTGGCCAGAGCGCCTACAATGAGCAGTTCTTC
CDR3aa: CASSGQSAYNEQFF